These T cell receptor beta chains were read from a single sample in a study of blood T cell repertoires in COVID-19. Some clones are missing from TCRdb's copy, which holds only in-frame ones; the method was immunoSEQ multiplex PCR. Of 60,000 to 75,000 clones listed, about 90% are singletons. Specimen: peripheral blood. The source is a woman aged 45-65 years with COVID-19, enrolled during active disease. Each CDR3 is given with its conserved first and last residue. D genes are given only for firm matches. Expanded clones get a size class; other rows say once, few or many, or leave the size out.

clone_size j_call d_call v_call cdr3_aa cdr3_nt
- TRBJ2-7 - TRBV30 CAWETGYEQYF TGTGCCTGGGAAACAGGATACGAGCAGTACTTC
once TRBJ1-6 - TRBV27 CASSLWRVDNSPLHF TGTGCCAGCAGTTTATGGAGGGTCGACAATTCACCCCTCCACTTT
- TRBJ2-1 - TRBV28 CASSFVYSRRINEQFF TGTGCCAGCAGTTTCGTATACTCGCGGCGGATCAATGAGCAGTTCTTC
- TRBJ1-1 - TRBV19 CASSARVRTEAFF TGTGCCAGTAGCGCCAGGGTTCGGACTGAAGCTTTCTTT
once TRBJ2-7 TRBD1 TRBV5-4 CASSPGQGGSYEQYF TGTGCCAGCAGCCCCGGACAGGGGGGAAGCTACGAGCAGTACTTC
- TRBJ1-2 - TRBV5-1 CASSDLQGIGIGYTF TGCGCCAGCAGCGACTTACAGGGTATTGGGATTGGCTACACCTTC
- TRBJ2-7 - TRBV5-1 CASSLISSYEQYF TGCGCCAGCAGCTTGATTAGCTCCTACGAGCAGTACTTC
- TRBJ2-7 TRBD2 TRBV6-5 CASGSGRGRYEQYF TGTGCCAGCGGCAGCGGGAGGGGACGATACGAGCAGTACTTC
- TRBJ2-1 - TRBV7-3 CASSLKQDEQFF TGTGCCAGCAGCCTTAAACAGGATGAGCAGTTCTTC
- TRBJ2-1 - TRBV11-3 CASSSGSGPYNEQFF TGTGCCAGCAGCTCCGGGAGTGGGCCGTACAATGAGCAGTTCTTC
- TRBJ2-7 TRBD2 TRBV3-1/TRBV3-2 CASSQQREAYEQYF TGTGCCAGCAGCCAACAGCGGGAGGCCTACGAGCAGTACTTC
- TRBJ2-5 - TRBV28 CASSLPRMTQYF TGTGCCAGCAGTTTACCGCGTATGACCCAGTACTTC
- TRBJ1-5 - TRBV5-1 CASSPSDSHRSPQHF TGCGCCAGCAGCCCCTCGGACAGTCATCGTAGTCCCCAGCATTTT
- TRBJ2-2 - TRBV7-9 CASSRLEAGRTGELFF TGTGCCAGCTCACGCTTGGAGGCAGGACGTACCGGGGAGCTGTTTTTT
- TRBJ1-6 TRBD1 TRBV11-2 CASSLRTGSYNSPLHF TGTGCCAGCAGCCTCCGGACAGGGTCCTATAATTCACCCCTCCACTTT
- TRBJ2-1 - TRBV6-6 CASIMRAVGNEQFF TGTGCCAGCATTATGCGGGCGGTGGGCAATGAGCAGTTCTTC
- TRBJ1-2 - TRBV4-1 CASSQEGGGSTHNYGYTF TGCGCCAGCAGCCAAGAAGGGGGGGGGTCTACCCATAACTATGGCTACACCTTC
- TRBJ2-1 TRBD1 TRBV6-5 CASSLTTGPYNEQFF TGTGCCAGCAGTCTGACGACAGGGCCCTACAATGAGCAGTTCTTC
- TRBJ2-2 - TRBV10-3 CAITRNLAGVGGELFF TGTGCCATCACCCGGAACCTTGCGGGCGTCGGCGGGGAGCTGTTTTTT
once TRBJ2-5 - TRBV5-1 CASSFSGGQETQYF TGCGCCAGCAGCTTTTCGGGGGGCCAGGAGACCCAGTACTTC
- TRBJ2-3 TRBD2 TRBV7-2 CASSFRTSEGTDTQYF TGTGCCAGCAGCTTTCGAACTAGCGAGGGCACAGATACGCAGTATTTT
- TRBJ2-2 - TRBV18 CASCRRVPGELFF TGTGCCAGCTGTCGGCGGGTCCCCGGGGAGCTGTTTTTT
- TRBJ2-1 TRBD2 TRBV28 CASSPPSGRTSGNFEQFF TGTGCCAGCAGTCCCCCCTCGGGCCGGACTAGCGGGAACTTTGAGCAGTTCTTC
- TRBJ2-2 - TRBV7-8 CASSHPGGELFF TGTGCCAGCAGCCACCCCGGCGGGGAGCTGTTTTTT
- TRBJ2-3 TRBD2 TRBV20-1 CSASETSGREDTQYF TGCAGTGCTAGTGAAACTAGCGGGAGAGAAGATACGCAGTATTTT
- TRBJ1-3 - TRBV29-1 CSVRRNSGNTIYF TGCAGCGTTCGTCGTAACTCTGGAAACACCATATATTTT
few TRBJ2-7 - TRBV11-2 CASGPPVAVYEQYF TGTGCCAGCGGCCCCCCCGTGGCGGTCTACGAGCAGTACTTC
- TRBJ2-3 - TRBV5-6 CASSLGTTDYTDTQYF TGTGCCAGCAGCTTGGGGACTACTGATTACACAGATACGCAGTATTTT
- TRBJ2-7 TRBD2 TRBV30 CAWSRGLAHEQYF TGTGCCTGGAGTCGGGGACTAGCCCACGAGCAGTACTTC
- TRBJ1-2 - TRBV28 CASTLDRDYTF TGTGCCAGCACCCTTGACAGAGACTACACCTTC
- TRBJ2-7 - TRBV28 CASSSRGNEQYF TGTGCCAGCAGTTCTCGGGGGAACGAGCAGTACTTC
- TRBJ2-7 - TRBV7-8 CASSLTGTPYEQYF TGTGCCAGCAGCCTAACAGGGACCCCCTACGAGCAGTACTTC
- TRBJ1-5 TRBD1 TRBV19 CASSIAGTANQPQHF TGTGCCAGTAGTATAGCGGGGACAGCCAATCAGCCCCAGCATTTT
- TRBJ1-5 - TRBV24-1 CATSDLSGNQPQHF TGTGCCACCAGTGACCTCTCAGGTAATCAGCCCCAGCATTTT
- TRBJ2-5 TRBD2 TRBV15 CATSGTSGRKETQYF TGTGCCACCAGCGGGACTAGCGGGAGGAAAGAGACCCAGTACTTC